The clone carrying this T cell receptor (beta chain) has a handful of counts. The source of the sample is a study of blood T cell repertoires in COVID-19. Study at large: Acute-phase and convalescent COVID-19 samples originated in the United States, Italy and Spain. Sources were T cells, B-cell-depleted T cells, or PBMCs; the material itself was cDNA or gDNA.

The authors' processing: Reference gene primer amplification gave nucleated cell count estimates. Data came from immunoSEQ multiplex PCR; TCRdb stores just in-frame clones and leaves some out. Clone size and the V and J calls come from that table; the DNA yielded D and trimming. In the table there are about 150,000 clones, around 80% of which are singletons. This TCR derives from a man aged 55 to 70 who had recovered from COVID-19. What was sequenced was peripheral blood.

In DNA, the CDR3 is TGTGCCAGCAGCACCCGACACACAACTAATGAAAAACTGTTTTTT. It yields the protein CASSTRHTTNEKLFF. The chain couples TRBV9 to TRBJ1-4; D gene unclear. The CDR3 loop spans 15 amino acids. Trimming took off 4 bases at V and 0 bases at J, with 10 bases between the two ends. Germline CDR1 reads SGDLS; CDR2 reads YYNGEE. Complete variable domain (other parts from reference TRBV9 and TRBJ1-4): DSGVTQTPKHLITATGQRVTLRCSPRSGDLSVYWYQQSLDQGLQFLIQYYNGEERAKGNILERFSAQQFPDLHSELNLSSLELGDSALYFCASSTRHTTNEKLFFGSGTQLSVL.